This T cell receptor (beta chain) was documented in a study of cytomegalovirus exposure and HLA in healthy donors (dated by TCRdb to about 2017). Context from the whole study: An earlier analysis of 587 of the donors reported 250 to 350 Gb of sequence data and 117 million unique TCR beta sequences obtained from about 179 million T cells. A separate validation cohort of 100 to 150 different subjects was used in addition to the approximately 640-subject first cohort. Of the roughly 430 genotyped donors, over 65% fell in the genetic ancestry cluster associated with self-reported Caucasian donors. Roughly 300 gigabases of sequencing data and 80 million or so unique TCR sequences were included in an early release covering roughly 600 HLA-typed donors. The study aimed to test whether cataloging public T cell receptors could reveal signatures of past pathogen exposure. HLA typing covered class I and class II loci at four-digit resolution. Rather than using new phenotypic data, the later analysis identified candidate immune exposures from TCR beta sequences and from how often those sequences occurred across donors. Donor age, sex, ethnicity and CMV serostatus were compiled alongside the repertoire data. High-throughput TCR immunosequencing, statistical association of individual TCRs with disease status, and machine learning were combined to predict cytomegalovirus infection status. In a later analysis, previously published TCR beta repertoires from more than 500 donors were re-analyzed and high-resolution HLA genotyping was added so that TCR occurrence patterns could be studied. The number of typed donors differed by locus: about 629-630 for A, B, C, DRB1 and DQB1; 500 to 550 for DQA1; over 600 for DPA1; and 400 to 480 for DPB1. Four or five DR-DQ haplotypes were handled as single units for association and clustering because linkage in the cohort was strong. Across under 500 genotyped donors of the cohort, an average of 235,054 unique TCR beta nucleotide sequences per donor were sequenced, and 15% to 20% of those sequences were non-productive. In a later genetic analysis, genome-wide SNP genotypes for about three fifths of the 666 donors were used, and that subset was treated as a discovery cohort. The T cell repertoires of 700 or so subjects were profiled by immunosequencing and related to cytomegalovirus serostatus. An earlier analysis of some 500 of the donors used high-throughput TCR beta sequencing to judge whether each TCR beta V gene segment behaved as functional or pseudogenic. Every discovery cohort repertoire had been produced on one sequencing platform.

In regard to this clone: Its antigen is still unknown. No qualities accompany the bases; no much larger clone lies one base away.

In total, over 600 healthy bone marrow donors made up the cohort. Cohort members were all nominally healthy when sampled, although unrecorded immune exposures were likely present. The donor was CMV seropositive and was included in the group of 289 seropositive cohort members. A peripheral blood sample was provided by each donor, and peripheral blood mononuclear cells were used for TCR beta sequencing. The Qiagen DNeasy Blood Extraction Kit was used to extract genomic DNA from the blood cell samples. V is clipped by 8 bases and J by 6 bases, and the sequence between their germline boundaries is 16 bases long. There are 13 amino acids in the CDR3, from cysteine to phenylalanine inclusive. Of the read, only the CDR3 DNA is kept; its 39 bases are in frame from base 1. The germline V gene gives CDR1 as MNHNS and CDR2 as SASEGT. Library preparation employed the immunoSEQ multiplex PCR assay. For the multiplex PCR, a mixture combining 60 forward primers for TCR Vbeta segments and 13 reverse primers for TCR Jbeta segments was used. The CDR3 region of rearranged TCR beta genes was amplified from genomic DNA by a multiplex PCR assay. On the Illumina HiSeq System, the amplified TCR beta libraries were sequenced as 87-base-pair reads. The source study handled its data this way. A later analysis counted about 80 million unique TCR beta chains across the 700 or so repertoires, and 10 million to 11 million of these chains were shared by at least two donors. To remove PCR and sequencing errors, raw reads were error-corrected and collapsed into unique sequences using a nearest-neighbor algorithm that merged closely related sequences. Alignment of CDR3 sequences to IMGT reference sequences was used to assign V, D and J gene segments. For a sequence to be retained, a match of at least six nucleotides was required to both a V gene segment and a J gene segment. Rearrangements were classified as productive when the CDR3 lacked stop codons and remained in frame with V and J, and all other rearrangements were classified as non-productive. Following IMGT convention, CDR3 was defined as the stretch from the second conserved V-encoded cysteine up to the conserved J-encoded phenylalanine. Sequences without an unambiguous match to a single V gene segment were excluded from the earlier analysis of 500 to 700 of the donors. An earlier analysis of several hundred of the donors called V segments functional above 56.7% productive rearrangements and segregating when the between-donor standard deviation exceeded 5%. A statistical classification framework was developed to diagnose cytomegalovirus status using the catalog of TCR beta chain sequences. V and J gene assignment, in a later analysis, came from comparing TCR nucleotide sequences with IMGT/GENE-DB human TR gene sequences. In a later analysis, CDR3 sequences and most-parsimonious VDJ recombination scenarios were assigned using the TCRdist pipeline. In a later analysis, each TCR beta chain was defined by its CDR3 amino acid sequence together with its V-gene family, and reads lacking a unique V-gene family were excluded. A later analysis removed over 500 highly shared, low-generation-probability nucleotide sequences to deal with suspected cross-contamination and a sequencing artifact. For each public chain, a later analysis derived a clonal expansion index from normalized ranks of inferred template counts within each repertoire. Generation probabilities in a later analysis came from a VDJ recombination model fitted to out-of-frame rearrangements, and those results were checked against IGoR. Hypergeometric tests were used in a later analysis to score TCR-TCR, TCR-HLA and TCR-CMV co-occurrence, with a repertoire-size bias correction applied to the TCR pairs. A later analysis estimated false discovery rates by permuting HLA or CMV assignments 20 times. In a later analysis, co-occurring TCRs were grouped with DBSCAN, and TCRdist sequence similarity was added when clustering was performed within HLA-allele-positive subsets. For co-occurrence clustering, repertoires with fewer than 30,000 or more than 120,000 public chains were excluded, along with roughly 5 repertoires with anomalous nucleotide sharing. Imported from immuneACCESS, the table was reduced by TCRdb to in-frame sequences with V and J called. These copies leave out some clones; in studies compared against another copy, an unresolved V gene accounts for under half, and the cause of the remainder is not known. V, J and clone size were drawn from that table, and D and trimming were deduced from the DNA. The sample profile shows 150,000 to 200,000 clones; 83% of them were found once. Together, the top ten hold under 2% of the sample.

Overall results and qualifications from the work: A later genetic analysis associated a missense DCLRE1C variant with V-gene and J-gene trimming of TCR beta chains, and an independent cohort replicated the association. Broadly in line with IMGT annotations, most TCR beta V segments showed up in productive rearrangements about 87% or about 30% of the time in an earlier analysis of a few hundred of the donors. Some IMGT-functional V segments, including TRBV6-2 and TRBV6-3, could not be distinguished by the 87-base-pair reads and were therefore excluded. The presence/absence analyses assumed that sequencing depth was roughly uniform across donors, and that assumption may not be true. Because counts were too low, about 15 rarely observed V segments, including chromosome 9 orphons, were left out of the earlier analysis of 587 of the donors. Compared with the approximately 670-donor mean, donors in an Asian-associated ancestry cluster had fewer N-insertions in productive TCRs, according to a later genetic analysis. The classifier was reported to diagnose cytomegalovirus status with high specificity and sensitivity in both the original and validation cohorts. Assigning TCR associations to individual alleles was difficult when HLA alleles, especially DR and DQ, strongly co-occurred. Specific HLA alleles were associated with more than 15,000 TCR beta sequences at a false discovery rate of 0.05 in a later analysis. Compared with equally common non-associated chains, HLA-associated TCR beta chains in a later analysis were more clonally expanded and had lower generation probabilities. HLA typing was unavailable for some donors at each locus, so association tests used only the typed subset. The sequencing pipeline was judged likely to have produced a cluster of highly shared sequence variants as a technical artifact. For the cohort, immune exposure information was limited to CMV serostatus. Several of the top co-occurrence clusters appeared to be linked to parvovirus B19, influenza, CMV and Epstein-Barr virus, according to a later analysis. Most CMV-associated TCR beta chains appeared to be HLA-restricted in a later analysis, and the HLA associations seemed to be driven largely by CMV exposure. Correlated functional status among segregating V segments might reflect linkage disequilibrium, but an unknown experimental factor could not be ruled out. A further reported finding was that TCR beta sequences accurately predicted the HLA-A and HLA-B alleles for most subjects in the first cohort. In a later analysis, the rate of TCR association differed among HLA loci, with DRB1 alleles having the most associated TCRs and HLA-C alleles having the fewest. In vitro tests confirmed that three of the cytomegalovirus-associated TCR beta chains recognize cytomegalovirus antigens. In the study, around 150 TCR beta chains were listed as associated with cytomegalovirus. Most TCR sequences were seen in very few donors, while some public TCRs were found in many individuals. It was suggested by the authors that the approach could potentially be generalized to other disease states and immunological phenotypes. The cohort was sequenced for TCR beta chains only, and without alpha or paired-chain data the features that could be detected were limited.

The sequence derives from a man in his forties in good health and CMV-seropositive. This chain joins TRBV6-1 to TRBJ1-1, with the D gene not clear enough to name. The sample comprised PBMCs. The DNA is as follows: TGTGCCAGCCCGATTTCTGGCAGGCCTGAAGCTTTCTTT. The resulting protein is CASPISGRPEAFF.